Described below is a single TCR beta chain sequence and its context. V lost 8 bases and J 5 bases, leaving 17 bases between the germline ends. The CDR3 spans 13 residues. Germline-derived CDR1 and CDR2 are SGHDT and YYEEEE. This specimen comes from a study of technical replicates of blood from a handful of donors. This table comes from immunoSEQ multiplex PCR, and its TCRdb copy is limited to in-frame clones, with some not included. The sample gives about 53,000 clones, about 86% of which show up once; 5.6% is in the top ten. This chain joins TRBV5-6 and TRBJ2-7; weak D call: TRBD1 (6 bases). This receptor was identified in a human donor in good health. Some clones in this sample may be carry-over from other donors' samples. Source material: PBMCs. The DNA of the CDR3 is TGTGCCAGTACAGGGCGGTGGGACGACGAGCAGTACTTC. Translation gives CASTGRWDDEQYF.